This T cell receptor beta chain was found in a study of T-cell reconstitution after alpha-beta-depleted transplantation in children. Preparation of the TCRbeta library used unique molecular identifiers. TCRdb analysed the PCR reads with MiXCR anew, one entry per CDR3 protein. The data contain some 400,000 distinct CDR3 sequences, about a fifth of them singletons. The sample holds many counts of this clonotype. The CDR3 has 14 residues. With 3 bases removed from V and 0 bases from J, the gap between germline ends came to 8 bases. From germline, CDR1 is MDHEN and CDR2 SYDVKM. The sequenced sample was PBMCs from the stem cell graft donor, obtained from the stem cell graft. This TCR came from a human donor who donated a stem cell graft to a child with acute myeloid leukemia. This chain links TRBV28 with TRBJ1-1; D remains unclear. CDR3 sequence reads: CASSFLAMNTEAFF. DNA of the CDR3: TGTGCCAGCAGTTTCTTGGCGATGAACACTGAAGCTTTCTTT.